Listed below are T cell receptor beta chains from one sample, sequenced in a study of T cells expressing NK-cell markers. For each CDR3 protein, TCRdb gives one entry from its re-call of the 5' RACE reads, without DNA. Reported are around 550,000 distinct CDR3 sequences; the ten largest clones contain roughly 3.6%. Sequenced material: blood T cells: a sorted CD56 or NKG2C T cell subset, CD4+ or CD8+ T cells, or bulk PBMC T cells (not recorded which). These TCRs come from a man aged 18-30 years in good health. Both conserved end residues are part of each CDR3. Fields, in order: J gene, V gene, CDR3 protein.

TRBJ2-6 | TRBV29-1 | CSALTVRGANVLTF
TRBJ1-5 | TRBV6-5 | CASSYSTGGGEPQHF
TRBJ2-5 | TRBV5-1 | CASSFLAAQETQYF
TRBJ2-5 | TRBV28 | CASRGGGNGETQYF
TRBJ1-2 | TRBV12-3/TRBV12-4 | CASSLSPGLINYGYTF
TRBJ2-1 | TRBV7-2 | CASRSTGGSYNEQFF
TRBJ2-3 | TRBV20-1 | CSLRLSSGRPDTQYF
TRBJ2-3 | TRBV10-3 | CAIRGVADTQYF
TRBJ2-5 | TRBV7-2 | CASSLNSGTETQYF
TRBJ1-5 | TRBV20-1 | CSARDSGTAYSNQPQHF
TRBJ2-7 | TRBV4-2 | CASSQEARSHPYEQYF
TRBJ2-7 | TRBV29-1 | CSVEDWASGRVYEQYF
TRBJ2-7 | TRBV10-3 | CAISEPPFQSEQYF
TRBJ2-1 | TRBV7-2 | CASRHERLGYNEQFF
TRBJ2-3 | TRBV9 | CASSVLAGGRTDTQYF
TRBJ2-3 | TRBV12-3/TRBV12-4 | CASSLGVGANTDTQYF
TRBJ2-4 | TRBV12-3/TRBV12-4 | CASALVDIQYF
TRBJ1-5 | TRBV3-1 | CASSLEGVRPQHF
TRBJ2-7 | TRBV11-2 | CASSLVRVEEQYF
TRBJ2-5 | TRBV2 | CASSGRLAGGQKETQYF
TRBJ1-4 | TRBV5-5 | CASSSGDWDEKLFF
TRBJ2-5 | TRBV12-3/TRBV12-4 | CASSFRTGTWETQYF
TRBJ1-1 | TRBV5-1 | CASSFGQGLDTEAFF
TRBJ2-5 | TRBV12-3/TRBV12-4 | CASSLNGGGGETQYF
TRBJ2-5 | TRBV6-1 | CASNGPGLQETQYF
TRBJ2-5 | TRBV3-1 | CASSRGGAGQETQYF
TRBJ1-1 | TRBV29-1 | CSVDRPGKMGTEAFF
TRBJ2-2 | TRBV20-1 | CSARAGVSRELFF
TRBJ1-3 | TRBV30 | CAWTLRGSGNTIYF
TRBJ2-2 | TRBV24-1 | CATSDSQVSWELFF
TRBJ2-1 | TRBV5-6 | CASSLVGFDEQFF
TRBJ2-3 | TRBV28 | CASSSTGLDTQYF
TRBJ2-1 | TRBV10-2 | CASSPSTAYNEQFF
TRBJ2-7 | TRBV24-1 | CATQGQAHEQYF
TRBJ2-3 | TRBV29-1 | CSVGMGGTQYF
TRBJ2-3 | TRBV7-9 | CASSLWVRASSTDTQYF
TRBJ2-5 | TRBV24-1 | CATSDSFSETQYF
TRBJ2-1 | TRBV5-6 | CASSQLTVSYNEQFF
TRBJ1-5 | TRBV2 | CASSDVRASGNQPQHF
TRBJ1-1 | TRBV7-2 | CASSLDRVKLEAFF
TRBJ2-7 | TRBV6-1 | CASSPYGDPENEQYF
TRBJ1-1 | TRBV28 | CASSLGRGARSEAFF
TRBJ2-1 | TRBV29-1 | CSVVIRVAYNEQFF
TRBJ2-7 | TRBV29-1 | CSVLDPAGYEQYF
TRBJ2-7 | TRBV5-1 | CASSLFTGQGYEQYF
TRBJ2-1 | TRBV20-1 | CSAPSRTKSWDNEQFF
TRBJ2-1 | TRBV5-1 | CASSVGTSGGNNEQFF
TRBJ2-2 | TRBV30 | CAWSVHNTGELFF
TRBJ2-3 | TRBV20-1 | CSARVGVSTDTQYF
TRBJ1-2 | TRBV10-3 | CAISEGGLPYGYTF
TRBJ2-1 | TRBV12-3/TRBV12-4 | CASSLGRDTVDNEQFF